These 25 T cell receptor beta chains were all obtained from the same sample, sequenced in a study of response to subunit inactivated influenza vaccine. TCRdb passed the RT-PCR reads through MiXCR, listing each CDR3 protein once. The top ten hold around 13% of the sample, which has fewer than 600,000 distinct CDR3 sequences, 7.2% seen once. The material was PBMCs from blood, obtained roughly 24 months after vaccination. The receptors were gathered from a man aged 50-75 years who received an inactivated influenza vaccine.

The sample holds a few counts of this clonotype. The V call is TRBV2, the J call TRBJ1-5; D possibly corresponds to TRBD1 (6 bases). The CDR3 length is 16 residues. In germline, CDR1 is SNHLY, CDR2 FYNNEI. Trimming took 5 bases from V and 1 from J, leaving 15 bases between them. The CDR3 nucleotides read TGTGCCAGCAGTTTGGGGGGGCCAGGGAGCAATCAGCCCCAGCATTTT. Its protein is CASSLGGPGSNQPQHF.

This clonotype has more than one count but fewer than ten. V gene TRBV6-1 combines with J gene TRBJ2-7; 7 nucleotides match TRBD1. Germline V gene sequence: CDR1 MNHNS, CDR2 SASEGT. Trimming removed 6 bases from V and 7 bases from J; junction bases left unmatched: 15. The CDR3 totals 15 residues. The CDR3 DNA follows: TGTGCCAGCAGCCGCAGACCGGGACAGCATGGAGAGCAGTACTTC. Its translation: CASSRRPGQHGEQYF.

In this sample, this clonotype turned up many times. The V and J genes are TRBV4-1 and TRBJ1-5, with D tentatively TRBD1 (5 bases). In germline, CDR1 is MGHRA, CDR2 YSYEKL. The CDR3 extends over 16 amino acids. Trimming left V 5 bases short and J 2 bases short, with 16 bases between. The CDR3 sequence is CASSFTMVRGNQPQHF. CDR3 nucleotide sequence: TGCGCCAGCAGCTTTACGATGGTCAGGGGCAATCAGCCCCAGCATTTT.

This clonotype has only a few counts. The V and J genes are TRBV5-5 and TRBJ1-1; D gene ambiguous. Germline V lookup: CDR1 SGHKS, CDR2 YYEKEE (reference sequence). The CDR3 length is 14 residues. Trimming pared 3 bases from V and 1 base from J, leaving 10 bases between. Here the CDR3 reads CASSSSNRNTEAFF. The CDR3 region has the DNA TGTGCCAGCAGCTCCAGTAACAGGAACACTGAAGCTTTCTTT.

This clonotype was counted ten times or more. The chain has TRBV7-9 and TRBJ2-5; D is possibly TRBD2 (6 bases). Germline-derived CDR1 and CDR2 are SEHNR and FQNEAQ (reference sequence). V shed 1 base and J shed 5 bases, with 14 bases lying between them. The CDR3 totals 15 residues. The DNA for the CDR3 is TGTGCCAGCAGCTTAGGTGGAGGGGTCACTGAGACCCAGTACTTC. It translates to CASSLGGGVTETQYF.

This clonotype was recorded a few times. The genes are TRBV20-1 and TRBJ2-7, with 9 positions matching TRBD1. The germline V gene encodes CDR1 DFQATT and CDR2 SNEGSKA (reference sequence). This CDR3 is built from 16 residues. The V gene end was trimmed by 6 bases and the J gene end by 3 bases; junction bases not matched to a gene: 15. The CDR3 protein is CSAINPGQGTDYEQYF. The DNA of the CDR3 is TGCAGTGCAATTAACCCGGGACAGGGTACGGACTACGAGCAGTACTTC.

CDR3 in DNA: TGTGCCAGCTTCAGACTCAGGGGGCGAGGAGAAGAGACCCAGTACTTC. This sequence encodes CASFRLRGRGEETQYF. The chain is built from TRBV7-9 and TRBJ2-5, with 8 bases fitting TRBD1. Trimming removed 8 bases from V and 3 bases from J; junction bases left unmatched: 14. From germline, CDR1 is SEHNR and CDR2 FQNEAQ (reference sequence). The CDR3 totals 16 residues.

The CDR3 DNA is TGTGCCATCAGTGACCCGGGGGGTTTTACTGAAGCTTTCTTT. Translation: CAISDPGGFTEAFF. The chain employs TRBV10-3 and TRBJ1-1; D perhaps matches TRBD1 (5 bases). The CDR3 extends over 14 amino acids. Trimming removed 3 bases at V and 5 bases at J, with 13 bases between. Germline assignment: CDR1 ENHRY and CDR2 SYGVKD.

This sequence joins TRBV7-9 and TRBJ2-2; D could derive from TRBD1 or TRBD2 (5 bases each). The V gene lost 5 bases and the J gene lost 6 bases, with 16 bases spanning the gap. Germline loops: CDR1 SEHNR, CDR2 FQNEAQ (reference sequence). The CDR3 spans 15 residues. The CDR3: CASSLGRKGPGELFF. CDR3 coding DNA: TGTGCCAGCAGCCTGGGACGAAAGGGCCCCGGGGAGCTGTTTTTT. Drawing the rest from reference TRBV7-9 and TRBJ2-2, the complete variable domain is DTGVSQNPRHKITKRGQNVTFRCDPISEHNRLYWYRQTLGQGPEFLTYFQNEAQLEKSRLLSDRFSAERPKGSFSTLEIQRTEQGDSAMYLCASSLGRKGPGELFFGEGSRLTVL.

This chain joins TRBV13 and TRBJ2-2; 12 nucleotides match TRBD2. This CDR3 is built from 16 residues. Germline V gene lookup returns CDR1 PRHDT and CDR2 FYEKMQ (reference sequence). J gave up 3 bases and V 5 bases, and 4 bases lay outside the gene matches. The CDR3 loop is CASSTRLAGDTGELFF. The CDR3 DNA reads TGTGCCAGCAGCACCCGACTAGCGGGAGACACCGGGGAGCTGTTTTTT.

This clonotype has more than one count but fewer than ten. In DNA form, the CDR3 reads TGTGCCAGCAAACCCGGGACAGGGGGCACAGATACGCAGTATTTT. Translating it yields CASKPGTGGTDTQYF. This chain links TRBV6-1 with TRBJ2-3; 10 nucleotides match TRBD1. The germline CDR1 and CDR2 sequences are MNHNS and SASEGT. The junction had 5 bases not matched to a gene; V was cut back by 7 bases and J by 1 base. There are 15 residues in the CDR3.

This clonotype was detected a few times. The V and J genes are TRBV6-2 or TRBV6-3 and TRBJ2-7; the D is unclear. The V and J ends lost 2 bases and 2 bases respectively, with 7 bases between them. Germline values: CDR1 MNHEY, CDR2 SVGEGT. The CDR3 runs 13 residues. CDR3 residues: CASSYVGTYEQYF. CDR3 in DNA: TGTGCCAGCAGTTACGTCGGAACCTACGAGCAGTACTTC.

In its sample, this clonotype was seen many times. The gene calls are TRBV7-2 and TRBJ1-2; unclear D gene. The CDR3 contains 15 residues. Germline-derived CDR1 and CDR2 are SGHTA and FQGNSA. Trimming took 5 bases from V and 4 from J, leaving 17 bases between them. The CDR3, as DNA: TGTGCCAGCAGCGGTGGGAACCGCCGCTCCTATGGCTACACCTTC. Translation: CASSGGNRRSYGYTF. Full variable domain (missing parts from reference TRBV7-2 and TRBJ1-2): GAGVSQSPSNKVTEKGKDVELRCDPISGHTALYWYRQSLGQGLEFLIYFQGNSAPDKSGLPSDRFSAERTGGSVSTLTIQRTQQEDSAVYLCASSGGNRRSYGYTFGSGTRLTVV.

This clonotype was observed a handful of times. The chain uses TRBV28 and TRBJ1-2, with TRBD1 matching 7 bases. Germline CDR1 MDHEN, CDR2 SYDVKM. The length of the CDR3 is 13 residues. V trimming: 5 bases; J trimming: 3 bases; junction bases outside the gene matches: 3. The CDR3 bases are TGTGCCAGCAGTCAGGACAGGTACTATGGCTACACCTTC. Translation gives CASSQDRYYGYTF.

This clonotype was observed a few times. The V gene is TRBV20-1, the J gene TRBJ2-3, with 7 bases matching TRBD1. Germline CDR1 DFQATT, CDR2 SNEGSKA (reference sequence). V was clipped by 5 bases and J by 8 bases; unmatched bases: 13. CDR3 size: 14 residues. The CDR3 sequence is CSAPSRGRRVTQYF. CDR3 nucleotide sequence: TGCAGTGCTCCAAGCAGGGGGAGAAGGGTTACGCAGTATTTT.

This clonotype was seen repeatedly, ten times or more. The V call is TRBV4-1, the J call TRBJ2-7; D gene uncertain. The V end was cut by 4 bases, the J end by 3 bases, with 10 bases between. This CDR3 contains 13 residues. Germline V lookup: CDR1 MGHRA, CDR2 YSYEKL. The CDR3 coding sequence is TGCGCCAGCAGCCCCGACCGACTCTACGAGCAGTACTTC. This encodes CASSPDRLYEQYF.

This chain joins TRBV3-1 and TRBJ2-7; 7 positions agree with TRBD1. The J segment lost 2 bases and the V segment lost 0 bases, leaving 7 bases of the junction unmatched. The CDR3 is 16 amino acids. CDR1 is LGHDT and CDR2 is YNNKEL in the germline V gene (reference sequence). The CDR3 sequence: CASSQDSRGRAYEQYF. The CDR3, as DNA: TGTGCCAGCAGCCAAGATAGCAGGGGGAGAGCCTACGAGCAGTACTTC.

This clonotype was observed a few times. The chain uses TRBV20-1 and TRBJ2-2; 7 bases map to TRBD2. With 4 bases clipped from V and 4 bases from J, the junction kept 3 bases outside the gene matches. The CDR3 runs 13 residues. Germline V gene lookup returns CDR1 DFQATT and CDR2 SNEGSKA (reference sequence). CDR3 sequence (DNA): TGCAGTGCTAACCCGGGGGGCACCGGGGAGCTGTTTTTT. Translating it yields CSANPGGTGELFF.

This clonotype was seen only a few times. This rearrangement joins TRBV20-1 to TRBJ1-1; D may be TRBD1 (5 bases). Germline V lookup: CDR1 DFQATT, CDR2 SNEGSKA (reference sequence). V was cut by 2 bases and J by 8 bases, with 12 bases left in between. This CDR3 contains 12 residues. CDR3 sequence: CSARRTRVEAFF. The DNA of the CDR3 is TGCAGTGCTAGACGGACCAGGGTAGAAGCTTTCTTT.

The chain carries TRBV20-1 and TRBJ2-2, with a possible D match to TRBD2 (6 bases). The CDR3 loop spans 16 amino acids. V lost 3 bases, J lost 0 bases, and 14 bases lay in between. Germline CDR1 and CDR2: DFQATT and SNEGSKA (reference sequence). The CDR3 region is CSARGGGASNTGELFF. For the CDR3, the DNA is TGCAGTGCTAGGGGAGGAGGGGCTTCGAACACCGGGGAGCTGTTTTTT.

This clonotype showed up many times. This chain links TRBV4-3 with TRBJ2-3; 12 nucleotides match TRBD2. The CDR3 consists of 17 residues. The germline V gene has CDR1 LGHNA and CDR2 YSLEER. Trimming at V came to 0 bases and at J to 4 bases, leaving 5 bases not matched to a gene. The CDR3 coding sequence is TGCGCCAGCAGCCAAGATCGACTAGCGGGAGATCCAGATACGCAGTATTTT. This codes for CASSQDRLAGDPDTQYF.

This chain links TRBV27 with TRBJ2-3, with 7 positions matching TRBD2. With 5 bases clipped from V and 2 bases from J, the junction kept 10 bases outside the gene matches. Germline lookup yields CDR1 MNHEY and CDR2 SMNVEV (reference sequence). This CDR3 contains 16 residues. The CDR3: CASSPRQRGTTDTQYF. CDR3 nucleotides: TGTGCCAGCAGTCCCCGCCAGCGGGGCACCACAGATACGCAGTATTTT.

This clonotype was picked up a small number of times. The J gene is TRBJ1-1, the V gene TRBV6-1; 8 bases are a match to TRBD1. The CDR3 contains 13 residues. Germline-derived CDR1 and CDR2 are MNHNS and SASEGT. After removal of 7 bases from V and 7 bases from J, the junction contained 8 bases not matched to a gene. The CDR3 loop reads CASTFQGAGEAFF. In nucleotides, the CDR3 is TGTGCCAGCACCTTTCAGGGGGCGGGTGAAGCTTTCTTT.

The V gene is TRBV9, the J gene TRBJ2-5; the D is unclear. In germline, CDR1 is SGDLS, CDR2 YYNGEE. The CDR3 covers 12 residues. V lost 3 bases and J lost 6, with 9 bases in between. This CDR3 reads CASSGNGQTQYF. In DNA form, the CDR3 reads TGTGCCAGCAGCGGTAACGGACAGACCCAGTACTTC.

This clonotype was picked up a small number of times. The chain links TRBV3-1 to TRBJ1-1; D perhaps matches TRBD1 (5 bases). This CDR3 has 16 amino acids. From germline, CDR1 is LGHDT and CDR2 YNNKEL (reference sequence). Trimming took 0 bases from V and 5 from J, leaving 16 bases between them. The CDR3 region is CASSQEQGGGCTEAFF. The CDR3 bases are TGTGCCAGCAGCCAAGAACAAGGCGGGGGATGTACTGAAGCTTTCTTT. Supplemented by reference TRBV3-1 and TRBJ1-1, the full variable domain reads DTAVSQTPKYLVTQMGNDKSIKCEQNLGHDTMYWYKQDSKKFLKIMFSYNNKELIINETVPNRFSPKSPDKAHLNLHINSLELGDSAVYFCASSQEQGGGCTEAFFGQGTRLTVV.